These 8 T cell receptor beta chains share one sample of origin, sequenced in a study of T cells in localized non-small cell lung cancer (dated by TCRdb to 2019 to 2021). The library was built by means of the immunoSEQ multiplex PCR assay. TCRdb carries this immuneACCESS record with in-frame sequences only. Its versions omit some clonotypes, under half of them owing to an unresolved V gene in the studies checked, with the rest unexplained. The sample table lists about 2,700 clones, about 28% of them with a count of one. Together, the top ten hold more than 8% of the sample. Source: lung tumor tissue, taken before any cancer treatment. The receptors stem from a female donor at least 60 years old with stage I lung adenocarcinoma.

This chain links TRBV28 with TRBJ1-4; D gene ambiguous. Trimming removed 3 bases at V and 8 bases at J, with 13 bases between. CDR1 MDHEN and CDR2 SYDVKM come from the germline V gene. This CDR3 region has 14 residues. In nucleotides, the CDR3 is TGTGCCAGCAGTTTTCGGCCGGGCGGGGAAAAACTGTTTTTT. This sequence encodes CASSFRPGGEKLFF. The entire variable domain, with the rest obtained from reference TRBV28 and TRBJ1-4, is as follows: DVKVTQSSRYLVKRTGEKVFLECVQDMDHENMFWYRQDPGLGLRLIYFSYDVKMKEKGDIPEGYSVSREKKERFSLILESASTNQTSMYLCASSFRPGGEKLFFGSGTQLSVL.

CDR3 protein: CAWSTPDRVNYGYTF. CDR3 sequence (DNA): TGTGCCTGGAGTACCCCTGACAGGGTCAACTATGGCTACACCTTC. The rearrangement joins TRBV30 to TRBJ1-2; TRBD1 matches at 7 bases. V shed 2 bases and J 2 bases; nucleotides not matched to a gene: 8. The CDR3 loop spans 15 amino acids. Looked up from germline, CDR1 is GTSNPN and CDR2 is SVGIG (reference sequence). The variable domain in full, with the rest retrieved from reference TRBV30 and TRBJ1-2, is SQTIHQWPATLVQPVGSPLSLECTVEGTSNPNLYWYRQAAGRGLQLLFYSVGIGQISSEVPQNLSASRPQDRQFILSSKKLLLSDSGFYLCAWSTPDRVNYGYTFGSGTRLTVV.

In this sample, this clone turned up a few times. The J gene is TRBJ1-1, the V gene TRBV6-8; no firm D call. Deletions cut 5 bases from V and 1 base from J, with 17 bases between. The CDR3 consists of 16 residues. CDR1 and CDR2 (germline): MNHGY, SAAAGT. Here the CDR3 reads CASSRSGNRPNTEAFF. The CDR3 DNA reads TGTGCCAGCAGTAGATCGGGAAACAGACCGAACACTGAAGCTTTCTTT.

This clone ranks as medium-sized (0.01 to 0.1%). As DNA, the CDR3 is TGTGCCAGCAAGAGGAGGAACACTGAAGCTTTCTTT. Its protein product is CASKRRNTEAFF. V usage is TRBV6-8 and J usage is TRBJ1-1; D is ambiguous. CDR1 and CDR2 (germline): MNHGY, SAAAGT. The CDR3 spans 12 residues. The V end was cut by 7 bases, the J end by 1 base, with 7 bases between.

CDR3 nucleotide sequence: TGCGCCAGCGACTGGGGGGGGAGTCGCACTGAAGCTTTCTTT. Its translation: CASDWGGSRTEAFF. The chain employs TRBV5-1 and TRBJ1-1; D perhaps matches TRBD1 (5 bases). This CDR3 spans 14 amino acids. Trimming cost V 7 bases and J 4 bases, with 17 bases left between them. CDR1 is SGHRS and CDR2 is YFSETQ in the germline V gene.

This clone has only a few counts. The rearrangement joins TRBV10-3 to TRBJ2-7, with 7 bases fitting TRBD1. The germline CDR1 and CDR2 sequences are ENHRY and SYGVKD. With 0 bases clipped from V and 0 bases from J, the junction kept 8 bases outside the gene matches. The CDR3 runs to 17 residues. This CDR3 reads CAISESAGGEGSYEQYV. For the CDR3, the DNA is TGTGCCATCAGTGAGTCGGCAGGGGGAGAGGGCTCCTACGAGCAGTACGTC.

This sequence joins TRBV6-8 and TRBJ1-3; 9 nucleotides align to TRBD1. The V gene end was trimmed by 0 bases and the J gene end by 3 bases; junction bases not matched to a gene: 9. The CDR3 is 18 residues long. Germline loops: CDR1 MNHGY, CDR2 SAAAGT. Here the CDR3 DNA reads TGTGCCAGCAGTTACTCGAAATTGGGACAGGGCTTTGGAAACACCATATATTTT. Translating gives CASSYSKLGQGFGNTIYF.

The V gene is TRBV15, the J gene TRBJ2-1; TRBD1 aligns across 9 bases. The trim removed 5 bases at V and 4 bases at J, leaving 6 bases unmatched. CDR3 length: 15 amino acids. Germline-derived CDR1 and CDR2 are LNHNV and YYDKDF (reference sequence). DNA of the CDR3: TGTGCCACCAGCCGGGCCGGACAGGGGTACAATGAGCAGTTCTTC. It yields the protein CATSRAGQGYNEQFF.